A single sample gave rise to the 30 T cell receptor beta chains below, sequenced in a study of blood T cell repertoires in COVID-19. Some clones are missing from TCRdb's copy, which holds only in-frame ones; the method was immunoSEQ multiplex PCR. In the table there are over 85,000 clones, more than 75% of which are singletons. Sequencing was carried out using peripheral blood. Source of these receptors: a man in his forties or fifties with acute or convalescent COVID-19.

CDR3 amino acids: CASRTPTGYEQYF. For the CDR3, the DNA is TGTGCCAGCAGAACCCCGACAGGTTACGAGCAGTACTTC. The chain couples TRBV7-9 to TRBJ2-7, with D perhaps matching TRBD1 (6 bases). The CDR3 loop spans 13 amino acids. The ends were cut back, 6 bases at V and 4 bases at J, with 13 bases in the middle. Germline assignment: CDR1 SEHNR and CDR2 FQNEAQ (reference sequence).

The chain has TRBV7-9 and TRBJ1-2; 7 bases fit TRBD1. CDR3 length: 14 amino acids. The germline V gene has CDR1 SEHNR and CDR2 FQNEAQ (reference sequence). J lost 0 bases, V lost 5 bases, and 3 bases had no gene match. The CDR3 reads CASSADRANYGYTF. The CDR3 DNA reads as TGTGCCAGCAGCGCCGACAGGGCTAACTATGGCTACACCTTC.

The CDR3 coding sequence is TGTGCCAGCAGCCAAGGGGGCCCGGGGCTGGTTAATTCACCCCTCCACTTT. It codes for CASSQGGPGLVNSPLHF. V gene TRBV9 combines with J gene TRBJ1-6, with 7 bases aligning to TRBD1. The ends lost 4 bases at V and 6 bases at J; junction bases unmatched: 13. Per germline, CDR1 SGDLS and CDR2 YYNGEE. This CDR3 is built from 17 residues.

This sequence joins TRBV7-6 and TRBJ2-7; 9 bases line up with TRBD2. CDR3 length: 15 residues. Germline assignment: CDR1 SGHVS and CDR2 FNYEAQ. The junction had 9 bases not matched to a gene; V was cut back by 6 bases and J by 3 bases. CDR3 sequence reads: CASSLTSGRGYEQYF. Here the CDR3 DNA reads TGTGCCAGCAGTTTGACTAGCGGTCGGGGCTACGAGCAGTACTTC.

The chain uses TRBV11-2 and TRBJ1-5; D is ambiguous. The CDR3 is 15 residues long. Germline V gene lookup returns CDR1 SGHAT and CDR2 FQNNGV. Trimming cost V 1 base and J 6 bases, with 13 bases left between them. The CDR3 spells CASSLGPGEVQPQHF. As DNA, the CDR3 is TGTGCCAGCAGCTTAGGCCCCGGGGAAGTTCAGCCCCAGCATTTT.

The chain recombines TRBV10-3 with TRBJ2-7, with a tentative D call TRBD2 (6 bases). The length of the CDR3 is 15 residues. CDR1 ENHRY and CDR2 SYGVKD come from the germline V gene. V was clipped by 3 bases and J by 4 bases, with 16 bases between them. CDR3 sequence: CAISEGGREEYEQYF. CDR3 bases: TGTGCCATCAGTGAAGGAGGCAGGGAGGAGTACGAGCAGTACTTC.

This sequence joins TRBV5-1 and TRBJ2-2; D possibly corresponds to TRBD2 (6 bases). The germline V gene has CDR1 SGHRS and CDR2 YFSETQ. Trimming cost V 4 bases and J 4 bases, with 8 bases left between them. The CDR3 contains 13 residues. CDR3 bases: TGCGCCAGCAGCCCCGGGGGCACCGGGGAGCTGTTTTTT. Amino acids: CASSPGGTGELFF.

This clone was seen a few times. The chain combines TRBV5-4 with TRBJ2-7; 14 bases map to TRBD2. Trimming removed 4 bases from V and 3 bases from J; junction bases left unmatched: 15. Germline CDR1 reads SGHNT; CDR2 reads YYREEE (reference sequence). This CDR3 spans 19 amino acids. The CDR3 DNA follows: TGTGCCAGCAGCGAAGGGACTAGCGGGAGTATTGGGAGTGTCTACGAGCAGTACTTC. It encodes CASSEGTSGSIGSVYEQYF.

J is TRBJ1-1 and V is TRBV5-1; possibly TRBD1 for D (6 bases). The V and J ends lost 5 bases and 1 base respectively, with 18 bases between them. From germline, CDR1 is SGHRS and CDR2 YFSETQ. This CDR3 is 16 amino acids long. CDR3 bases: TGCGCCAGCAGTCTTTCCCCGGGACAACGGAACACTGAAGCTTTCTTT. Protein sequence: CASSLSPGQRNTEAFF.

The chain employs TRBV6-6 and TRBJ1-2, with D unclear. Germline V CDR1 and CDR2: MNHNY, SVGAGI (reference sequence). V shed 1 base and J shed 2 bases, with 11 bases lying between them. This CDR3 spans 15 amino acids. Here the CDR3 DNA reads TGTGCCAGCAGTTACTTCCGGGGTGGGAACTATGGCTACACCTTC. Translated, it gives CASSYFRGGNYGYTF.

The rearrangement joins TRBV19 to TRBJ1-5; TRBD1 aligns across 9 bases. V was pared by 4 bases and J by 5 bases, with 6 bases of the junction left unmatched. CDR3 length: 15 residues. The germline V gene has CDR1 LNHDA and CDR2 SQIVND (reference sequence). CDR3 sequence: CASSSGTGQYQPQHF. The CDR3 nucleotides are TGTGCCAGTAGTAGCGGGACAGGGCAATATCAGCCCCAGCATTTT. The full variable domain, its missing parts supplied by reference TRBV19 and TRBJ1-5, is DGGITQSPKYLFRKEGQNVTLSCEQNLNHDAMYWYRQDPGQGLRLIYYSQIVNDFQKGDIAEGYSVSREKKESFPLTVTSAQKNPTAFYLCASSSGTGQYQPQHFGDGTRLSIL.

In this sample, this clone turned up once. The chain recombines TRBV7-9 with TRBJ2-1; tentative D call: TRBD2 (7 bases). This CDR3 comprises 15 residues. CDR1 and CDR2 from the germline V gene are SEHNR and FQNEAQ (reference sequence). Trimming stripped 4 bases from V and 9 bases from J, with 19 bases between. The DNA for the CDR3 is TGTGCCAGCAGCTCGATTTTGGGGGGGGCGCGTGAGCAGTTCTTC. Translating gives CASSSILGGAREQFF.

The chain uses TRBV5-6 and TRBJ2-1; TRBD1 agrees at 8 bases. The CDR3 contains 14 residues. The germline V gene has CDR1 SGHDT and CDR2 YYEEEE. J was trimmed by 9 bases and V by 4 bases; bases with no gene match: 9. CDR3 DNA: TGTGCCAGCAGCGCAGGACAGGGTGGGAGTGAGCAGTTCTTC. Protein sequence: CASSAGQGGSEQFF. Together with reference TRBV5-6 and TRBJ2-1, the CDR3 gives the full variable domain: DAGVTQSPTHLIKTRGQQVTLRCSPKSGHDTVSWYQQALGQGPQFIFQYYEEEERQRGNFPDRFSGHQFPNYSSELNVNALLLGDSALYLCASSAGQGGSEQFFGPGTRLTVL.

The rearrangement uses TRBV3-1 (or the pseudogene TRBV3-2) and TRBJ2-3, with D possibly being TRBD2 (5 bases). CDR1 is LGHDT and CDR2 is YNNKEL in the germline V gene (reference sequence). V was shortened by 6 bases and J by 3 bases, with 7 bases between the two germline ends. CDR3 length: 12 amino acids. CDR3 region: CASRGSTDTQYF. The CDR3 DNA reads TGTGCCAGCAGGGGGAGTACAGATACGCAGTATTTT.

The V and J genes are TRBV5-1 and TRBJ2-3; a weak D match, TRBD2 (7 bases). This CDR3 spans 15 amino acids. Germline CDR1 SGHRS, CDR2 YFSETQ. The ends were cut back, 2 bases at V and 6 bases at J, with 16 bases in the middle. The CDR3 nucleotides read TGCGCCAGCAGCTTTCTAGGGGGGGGAGTGGATACGCAGTATTTT. It yields the protein CASSFLGGGVDTQYF.

The gene calls are TRBV30 and TRBJ1-5; D not certain. The germline V gene has CDR1 GTSNPN and CDR2 SVGIG (reference sequence). The ends were cut back, 1 base at V and 2 bases at J, with 9 bases in the middle. The CDR3 length is 14 residues. Here the CDR3 reads CAWSERVGNQPQHF. In DNA, the CDR3 is TGTGCCTGGAGTGAGAGGGTGGGCAATCAGCCCCAGCATTTT.

The chain couples TRBV7-9 to TRBJ2-5; tentatively, D is TRBD2 (5 bases). Germline V gives CDR1 SEHNR, CDR2 FQNEAQ (reference sequence). The V and J ends lost 1 base and 0 bases respectively, with 6 bases between them. The CDR3 extends over 14 amino acids. The CDR3 DNA follows: TGTGCCAGCAGCTTAGGGAGGTACCAAGAGACCCAGTACTTC. This gives the protein CASSLGRYQETQYF.

The V and J genes are TRBV6-5 and TRBJ2-1; the match to TRBD1 covers 9 bases. Germline trimming cut 7 bases from V and 2 bases from J; bases unmatched to any gene: 3. Germline CDR1 MNHEY, CDR2 SVGAGI. The CDR3 is 14 amino acids. The CDR3 bases are TGTGCCAGCACGCGGGACAGGGCCTACAATGAGCAGTTCTTC. Protein product: CASTRDRAYNEQFF.

The chain joins TRBV19 to TRBJ1-4, with 7 bases that match TRBD1. This CDR3 comprises 14 residues. J gave up 7 bases and V 4 bases, and 6 bases lay outside the gene matches. Germline V gene data show CDR1 as LNHDA and CDR2 as SQIVND (reference sequence). CDR3 sequence (DNA): TGTGCCAGTAGTAGACAGGGCGGGCTTGAAAAACTGTTTTTT. Translation: CASSRQGGLEKLFF. The variable domain in full, with the rest retrieved from reference TRBV19 and TRBJ1-4, is DGGITQSPKYLFRKEGQNVTLSCEQNLNHDAMYWYRQDPGQGLRLIYYSQIVNDFQKGDIAEGYSVSREKKESFPLTVTSAQKNPTAFYLCASSRQGGLEKLFFGSGTQLSVL.

This clone appeared a single time. The V gene is TRBV3-1 (or the pseudogene TRBV3-2), the J gene TRBJ2-1; the match to TRBD2 covers 14 bases. The CDR3 consists of 18 residues. V shed 4 bases and J 0 bases; nucleotides not matched to a gene: 5. CDR1 and CDR2 (germline): LGHDT, YNNKEL (reference sequence). The CDR3 DNA reads TGTGCCAGCAGCCGGACTAGCGGGGGGTATAGCTCCTACAATGAGCAGTTCTTC. It is translated as CASSRTSGGYSSYNEQFF.

The gene calls are TRBV7-2 and TRBJ1-4; D unclear. V lost 4 bases and J lost 6, with 15 bases in between. The CDR3 loop spans 15 amino acids. Germline lookup yields CDR1 SGHTA and CDR2 FQGNSA. CDR3 sequence: CASSSAGALDEKLFF. The CDR3 coding sequence is TGTGCCAGCAGCTCCGCGGGAGCCCTGGATGAAAAACTGTTTTTT.

This clone appeared a few times. The chain uses TRBV14 and TRBJ2-1; TRBD2 agrees at 12 bases. The J segment lost 7 bases and the V segment lost 4 bases, leaving 8 bases of the junction unmatched. The CDR3 is 16 amino acids. The germline CDR1 and CDR2 sequences are SGHDN and FVKESK. The CDR3 loop reads CASSPRLAGEGNEQFF. CDR3 DNA: TGTGCCAGCAGCCCCCGACTAGCGGGAGAGGGAAATGAGCAGTTCTTC.

The chain carries TRBV18 and TRBJ1-1; unclear D gene. CDR1 and CDR2 from the germline V gene are KGHSH and LQKENI. V was shortened by 1 base and J by 4 bases, with 7 bases between the two germline ends. CDR3 size: 13 residues. The CDR3 loop is CASSPLLATEAFF. CDR3 nucleotides: TGTGCCAGCTCACCACTGTTAGCCACTGAAGCTTTCTTT.

The chain's CDR3 is CASSRTANQPQHF. The CDR3 coding sequence is TGTGCCAGTAGTCGGACAGCCAATCAGCCCCAGCATTTT. V and J are TRBV19 and TRBJ1-5, with D possibly being TRBD1 (6 bases). V was trimmed by 5 bases and J by 3 bases, leaving 8 bases between them. The CDR3 runs to 13 residues. Germline V gene data show CDR1 as LNHDA and CDR2 as SQIVND (reference sequence).

The V gene is TRBV12-3 or TRBV12-4, the J gene TRBJ1-1, with D unclear. This CDR3 spans 13 amino acids. V lost 3 bases to trimming and J lost 3 bases, with 8 bases between them. The CDR3 spells CASSFGEDTEAFF. CDR3 bases: TGTGCCAGCAGTTTCGGGGAAGACACTGAAGCTTTCTTT.

This chain connects TRBV27 to TRBJ1-2; 7 bases fit TRBD1. The V and J ends lost 6 bases and 0 bases, in that order; junction bases with no gene match: 10. This CDR3 spans 16 amino acids. Germline assignment: CDR1 MNHEY and CDR2 SMNVEV (reference sequence). The CDR3 DNA sequence: TGTGCCAGCAGCCGAGAAAGACAGGGTCCTAACTATGGCTACACCTTC. Its protein is CASSRERQGPNYGYTF.

V gene TRBV6-5 combines with J gene TRBJ2-7, with D hard to call. This CDR3 spans 12 amino acids. V lost 7 bases to trimming and J lost 6 bases, with 13 bases between them. Looked up from germline, CDR1 is MNHEY and CDR2 is SVGAGI. The CDR3 reads CASNSEFREQYF. In DNA form, the CDR3 reads TGTGCCAGCAACTCGGAGTTTCGCGAGCAGTACTTC.

This clone has more than one count but fewer than ten. The rearrangement uses TRBV5-5 and TRBJ1-6, with 9 bases that match TRBD1. Germline V gene lookup returns CDR1 SGHKS and CDR2 YYEKEE (reference sequence). The CDR3 spans 15 residues. The J segment lost 9 bases and the V segment lost 4 bases, leaving 8 bases of the junction unmatched. CDR3 bases: TGTGCCAGCAGCGGTCCGGGACAGGGCCCTTCACCCCTCCACTTT. Residues: CASSGPGQGPSPLHF.

The chain uses TRBV4-1 and TRBJ1-5; no clear D. V lost 1 base and J lost 8, with 12 bases in between. Germline values: CDR1 MGHRA, CDR2 YSYEKL. This CDR3 contains 14 residues. The CDR3 nucleotides are TGCGCCAGCAGCCAAGTTGGTCAGAATAAGCCCCAGCATTTT. The encoded protein is CASSQVGQNKPQHF.

The chain carries TRBV12-3 or TRBV12-4 and TRBJ1-1; D is ambiguous. The CDR3 runs to 12 residues. Trimming removed 6 bases from V and 5 bases from J, with 10 bases in between. The CDR3 DNA follows: TGTGCCAGCAGCTCAAGAGGGACTGAAGCTTTCTTT. It is translated as CASSSRGTEAFF.